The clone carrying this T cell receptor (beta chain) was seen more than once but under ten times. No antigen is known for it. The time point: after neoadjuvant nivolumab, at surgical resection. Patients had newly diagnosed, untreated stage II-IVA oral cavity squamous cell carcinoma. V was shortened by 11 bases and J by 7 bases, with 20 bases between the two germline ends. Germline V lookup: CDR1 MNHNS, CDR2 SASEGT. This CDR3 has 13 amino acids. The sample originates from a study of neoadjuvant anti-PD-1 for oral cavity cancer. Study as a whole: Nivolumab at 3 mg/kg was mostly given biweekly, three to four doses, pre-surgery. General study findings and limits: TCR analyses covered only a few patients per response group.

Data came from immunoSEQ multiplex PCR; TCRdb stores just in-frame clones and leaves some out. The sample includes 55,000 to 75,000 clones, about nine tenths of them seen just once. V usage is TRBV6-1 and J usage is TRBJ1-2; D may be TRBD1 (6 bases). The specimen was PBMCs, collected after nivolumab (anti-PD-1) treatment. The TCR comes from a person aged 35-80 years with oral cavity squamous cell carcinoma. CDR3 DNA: TGTGCCCTGAATCACAGGGAAGGTCGTGGCTACACCTTC. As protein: CALNHREGRGYTF.